The 32 T cell receptor beta chains below were found in one sample sequenced in a study of blood T cell repertoires in COVID-19. Assay used: immunoSEQ multiplex PCR; TCRdb lists only in-frame clones, some missing. The sample records around 290,000 clones, about 89% being singletons. Sequenced: peripheral blood. These receptors were collected from a woman between 45 and 60 years old who had recovered from COVID-19.

This clone came up once. V and J are TRBV2 and TRBJ2-7; TRBD1 aligns across 8 bases. This CDR3 has 13 residues. The J segment lost 3 bases and the V segment lost 5 bases, leaving 3 bases of the junction unmatched. Germline V gene lookup returns CDR1 SNHLY and CDR2 FYNNEI. The DNA of the CDR3 is TGTGCCAGCAGTCAGGGGGCAGGCTACGAGCAGTACTTC. It yields the protein CASSQGAGYEQYF.

In DNA form, the CDR3 reads TGTGCCAGCAGCTTCCGCAGGGGGAACAATGAGCAGTTCTTC. This codes for CASSFRRGNNEQFF. This rearrangement joins TRBV9 to TRBJ2-1, with 7 bases aligning to TRBD1. Germline V CDR1 and CDR2: SGDLS, YYNGEE. J lost 5 bases, V lost 4 bases, and 6 bases had no gene match. The CDR3 length is 14 residues. The complete variable domain, with remaining parts taken from reference TRBV9 and TRBJ2-1, reads DSGVTQTPKHLITATGQRVTLRCSPRSGDLSVYWYQQSLDQGLQFLIQYYNGEERAKGNILERFSAQQFPDLHSELNLSSLELGDSALYFCASSFRRGNNEQFFGPGTRLTVL.

This sequence joins TRBV29-1 and TRBJ1-1; a weak D match, TRBD1 (6 bases). CDR1 and CDR2 from the germline V gene are SQVTM and ANQGSEA. V lost 7 bases to trimming and J lost 0 bases, with 9 bases between them. The CDR3 runs to 12 residues. The CDR3 bases are TGCAGCGGGCGGACAGTGAACACTGAAGCTTTCTTT. Translating it yields CSGRTVNTEAFF. The full variable domain, its missing parts supplied by reference TRBV29-1 and TRBJ1-1, is SAVISQKPSRDICQRGTSLTIQCQVDSQVTMMFWYRQQPGQSLTLIATANQGSEATYESGFVIDKFPISRPNLTFSTLTVSNMSPEDSSIYLCSGRTVNTEAFFGQGTRLTVV.

V usage is TRBV6-5 and J usage is TRBJ2-7, with unresolved D. The CDR3 covers 13 residues. Per the germline V gene, CDR1 is MNHEY and CDR2 is SVGAGI. V dropped 8 bases and J dropped 4 bases, with 15 bases sitting between them. CDR3 amino acids: CASGRSGRYEQYF. The CDR3 region has the DNA TGTGCCAGCGGCCGATCGGGTCGGTACGAGCAGTACTTC.

The CDR3 reads CASRGQENSPLHF. The DNA for the CDR3 is TGTGCCAGCAGGGGACAGGAGAATTCACCCCTCCACTTT. V and J are TRBV12-3 or TRBV12-4 and TRBJ1-6, with 8 bases matching TRBD1. The CDR3 is 13 amino acids. The junction had 2 bases not matched to a gene; V was cut back by 6 bases and J by 7 bases.

The rearrangement joins TRBV7-8 to TRBJ2-1, with 10 bases fitting TRBD1. In germline, CDR1 is SGHVS, CDR2 FQNEAQ. V dropped 3 bases and J dropped 8; count of bases not matched to a gene: 13. The CDR3 has 17 residues. The DNA of the CDR3 is TGTGCCAGCAGCTTTTTCACGCCGGGACAGGGGTCTGATGAGCAGTTCTTC. Translated, it gives CASSFFTPGQGSDEQFF.

The genes are TRBV30 and TRBJ1-4; D may be TRBD1 (6 bases). CDR3 length: 15 amino acids. The germline gives CDR1 GTSNPN, CDR2 SVGIG (reference sequence). Trimming shortened V by 2 bases and J by 10 bases, and 20 bases separated the two germline ends. CDR3 loop: CAWSLQTAGVRKLFF. In DNA form, the CDR3 reads TGTGCCTGGAGTCTTCAAACAGCAGGGGTTCGAAAACTGTTTTTT. Supplemented by reference TRBV30 and TRBJ1-4, the full variable domain reads SQTIHQWPATLVQPVGSPLSLECTVEGTSNPNLYWYRQAAGRGLQLLFYSVGIGQISSEVPQNLSASRPQDRQFILSSKKLLLSDSGFYLCAWSLQTAGVRKLFFGSGTQLSVL.

Worth noting for this clone: The sample contains more than one DNA sequence encoding this CDR3. This chain links TRBV7-2 with TRBJ1-1, with TRBD1 as a possible D gene (5 bases). The CDR3 runs to 14 residues. The V and J ends lost 1 base and 2 bases respectively, with 8 bases between them. The germline CDR1 and CDR2 sequences are SGHTA and FQGNSA. Written as DNA, the CDR3 is TGTGCCAGCAGCTTAGGACAGACTAACACTGAAGCTTTCTTT. It yields the protein CASSLGQTNTEAFF.

The CDR3 loop is CASTMGSYQETQYF. The CDR3 nucleotides read TGTGCCAGCACCATGGGGAGCTACCAAGAGACCCAGTACTTC. V and J are TRBV28 and TRBJ2-5; weak D call: TRBD2 (5 bases). Germline CDR1 and CDR2: MDHEN and SYDVKM. V was shortened by 7 bases and J by 0 bases, with 12 bases between the two germline ends. The CDR3 spans 14 residues.

V and J are TRBV28 and TRBJ2-5; 13 positions match TRBD2. From germline, CDR1 is MDHEN and CDR2 SYDVKM. CDR3 length: 17 amino acids. With V trimmed by 3 bases and J by 1 base, 5 bases remained unmatched. The CDR3 reads CASSLVLAGGIQETQYF. The DNA for the CDR3 is TGTGCCAGCAGTTTGGTACTAGCGGGAGGGATCCAAGAGACCCAGTACTTC.

The V and J genes are TRBV9 and TRBJ1-3, with no clear D. The V end lost 7 bases, the J end lost 4 bases, and 15 bases lay between the germline ends. The CDR3 sequence is 14 residues long. From germline, CDR1 is SGDLS and CDR2 YYNGEE. The CDR3 bases are TGTGCCAGCGGCGGCGCAGCCGGGGGAAACACCATATATTTT. Residues: CASGGAAGGNTIYF.

This clone occurred once. The chain employs TRBV18 and TRBJ2-1; D is possibly TRBD2 (6 bases). Germline lookup yields CDR1 KGHSH and CDR2 LQKENI. The length of the CDR3 is 15 residues. The V end was cut by 3 bases, the J end by 4 bases, with 13 bases between. The DNA for the CDR3 is TGTGCCAGCTCACCGGTTAGCGGACTTTACAATGAGCAGTTCTTC. This translates into CASSPVSGLYNEQFF.

The V and J genes are TRBV12-3 or TRBV12-4 and TRBJ1-5; D is unresolved. The CDR3 covers 13 residues. V lost 7 bases, J lost 6 bases, and 13 bases lay in between. Here the CDR3 DNA reads TGTGCCAGCACAACTGTTATGTCTCAGCCCCAGCATTTT. This translates into CASTTVMSQPQHF.

This chain links TRBV11-2 with TRBJ2-2, with D possibly matching TRBD2 (5 bases). V was clipped by 5 bases and J by 6 bases, with 10 bases between them. This CDR3 is built from 13 residues. Germline CDR1 and CDR2: SGHAT and FQNNGV. The CDR3 loop reads CASSQAVPGELFF. In nucleotides, the CDR3 is TGTGCCAGCAGCCAAGCGGTCCCCGGGGAGCTGTTTTTT. The full variable domain, its missing parts supplied by reference TRBV11-2 and TRBJ2-2, is EAGVAQSPRYKIIEKRQSVAFWCNPISGHATLYWYQQILGQGPKLLIQFQNNGVVDDSQLPKDRFSAERLKGVDSTLKIQPAKLEDSAVYLCASSQAVPGELFFGEGSRLTVL.

The rearrangement joins TRBV7-2 to TRBJ1-1, with D possibly TRBD1 on 6 matching bases. Germline CDR1 and CDR2: SGHTA and FQGNSA. This CDR3 comprises 13 residues. The V gene lost 2 bases and the J gene lost 4 bases, with 8 bases spanning the gap. Here the CDR3 reads CASSLRGITEAFF. In nucleotides, the CDR3 is TGTGCCAGCAGCTTAAGGGGGATCACTGAAGCTTTCTTT.

V gene TRBV19 combines with J gene TRBJ1-2, with 10 positions matching TRBD1. V lost 7 bases, J lost 0 bases, and 17 bases stayed unmatched. The CDR3 covers 19 residues. CDR1 and CDR2 (germline): LNHDA, SQIVND (reference sequence). CDR3 sequence: CASITWGGTGVLANYGYTF. CDR3 bases: TGTGCCAGTATCACCTGGGGAGGGACAGGGGTTTTGGCTAACTATGGCTACACCTTC.

The chain uses TRBV7-9 and TRBJ1-3; the D gene is possibly TRBD1 (6 bases). The CDR3 has 14 residues. V lost 5 bases, J lost 1 base, and 9 bases lay in between. Germline V lookup: CDR1 SEHNR, CDR2 FQNEAQ (reference sequence). The CDR3 sequence: CASSQTGSGNTIYF. The CDR3 bases are TGTGCCAGCAGCCAAACAGGGTCTGGAAACACCATATATTTT.

The J gene is TRBJ2-7, the V gene TRBV5-1; 8 positions match TRBD1. Losses at the gene ends were 3 bases for V and 4 bases for J; bases not matched to a gene: 6. This CDR3 region has 14 residues. Germline V lookup: CDR1 SGHRS, CDR2 YFSETQ. DNA of the CDR3: TGCGCCAGCAGCTCCGGGACAGGAACTTACGAGCAGTACTTC. Residues: CASSSGTGTYEQYF.

The rearrangement links TRBV5-6 to TRBJ1-4; TRBD1 matches at 7 bases. CDR1 is SGHDT and CDR2 is YYEEEE in the germline V gene. The CDR3 is 13 amino acids. V shed 4 bases and J 8 bases; nucleotides not matched to a gene: 5. The CDR3 region has the DNA TGTGCCAGCAGCCAAGACAGGGAAGAAAAACTGTTTTTT. Translation gives CASSQDREEKLFF.

The rearrangement uses TRBV28 and TRBJ2-1; 13 nucleotides align to TRBD2. Trimming removed 6 bases from V and 8 bases from J; junction bases left unmatched: 7. CDR3 size: 15 residues. Germline lookup yields CDR1 MDHEN and CDR2 SYDVKM. This chain's CDR3 is CASSLPTSGRHEQFF. The CDR3 bases are TGTGCCAGCAGCCTCCCGACTAGCGGGAGGCATGAGCAGTTCTTC.

This clone was seen a few times. The genes are TRBV27 and TRBJ2-1, with TRBD1 as a possible D gene (5 bases). The V gene's germline CDR1 is MNHEY and CDR2 SMNVEV (reference sequence). The CDR3 sequence is 14 residues long. Between the trimmed V and J ends, which lost 6 bases and 3 bases, there was a span of 12 bases. The CDR3 region has the DNA TGTGCCAGCAGCCCCAGGGCTGGCTACAATGAGCAGTTCTTC. Translating gives CASSPRAGYNEQFF.

Here the CDR3 DNA reads TGTGCCAGCAGCTTTGAACAGGATTCACCCCTCCACTTT. Translating it yields CASSFEQDSPLHF. The J gene is TRBJ1-6, the V gene TRBV5-5, with D perhaps TRBD1 (5 bases). The germline CDR1 and CDR2 sequences are SGHKS and YYEKEE (reference sequence). The CDR3 is 13 amino acids. With 2 bases removed from V and 8 bases from J, the gap between germline ends came to 8 bases.

V is TRBV2 and J is TRBJ2-7; weak D call: TRBD2 (6 bases). Trimming removed 6 bases from V and 1 base from J, with 13 bases in between. Germline V gene sequence: CDR1 SNHLY, CDR2 FYNNEI. The CDR3 runs to 14 residues. Here the CDR3 reads CASRVGGQSYEQYF. CDR3 sequence (DNA): TGTGCCAGCAGGGTTGGAGGGCAATCCTACGAGCAGTACTTC.

V and J are TRBV6-5 and TRBJ1-2; D unclear. Per the germline V gene, CDR1 is MNHEY and CDR2 is SVGAGI. V lost 3 bases and J 2 bases, leaving 7 bases between the germline ends. The CDR3 contains 13 residues. The DNA of the CDR3 is TGTGCCAGCAGTTATGGCGGAAACTATGGCTACACCTTC. Translation: CASSYGGNYGYTF.

As regards this clone: The junction departs from the called germline gene at one end, perhaps through a read error. The chain has TRBV18 and TRBJ2-1, with a possible D match to TRBD2 (5 bases). There are 12 residues in the CDR3. The germline V gene has CDR1 KGHSH and CDR2 LQKENI. The CDR3 DNA sequence: TGTGCCAGCTCACGCGTAGAGGATAACGGGGTCTTC. Its translation: CASSRVEDNGVF.

CDR3 protein: CASSEDRGLDGYTF. CDR3 nucleotide sequence: TGTGCCAGCAGTGAAGACAGGGGGTTGGATGGCTACACCTTC. The V gene is TRBV2, the J gene TRBJ1-2; 8 bases match TRBD1. The junction had 4 bases not matched to a gene; V was cut back by 1 base and J by 6 bases. This CDR3 has 14 residues. The germline gives CDR1 SNHLY, CDR2 FYNNEI.

The chain uses TRBV30 and TRBJ2-5; D is perhaps TRBD1 (7 bases). CDR3 length: 14 amino acids. Germline V gene sequence: CDR1 GTSNPN, CDR2 SVGIG (reference sequence). V lost 5 bases to trimming and J lost 5 bases, with 18 bases between them. The CDR3, as DNA: TGTGCCTGGGCCACAGGGGTCGGGAGCGAGACCCAGTACTTC. Protein: CAWATGVGSETQYF.

This chain joins TRBV3-1 (or the pseudogene TRBV3-2) and TRBJ1-6, with 9 bases that match TRBD1. The germline V gene encodes CDR1 LGHDT and CDR2 YNNKEL (reference sequence). The CDR3 has 17 amino acids. After removal of 6 bases from V and 0 bases from J, the junction contained 6 bases not matched to a gene. DNA for the CDR3: TGTGCCAGCAGTAAACAGGGGGCTAGCTCCTATAATTCACCCCTCCACTTT. It specifies CASSKQGASSYNSPLHF.

The gene calls are TRBV28 and TRBJ2-5, with 11 bases matching TRBD2. J lost 2 bases, V lost 4 bases, and 9 bases had no gene match. This CDR3 contains 17 residues. Per the germline V gene, CDR1 is MDHEN and CDR2 is SYDVKM. The DNA of the CDR3 is TGTGCCAGCAGTTCCGCCTCTAGCGGGAGGCCACAAGAGACCCAGTACTTC. It encodes CASSSASSGRPQETQYF.

The gene calls are TRBV7-8 and TRBJ1-6, with D unclear. Per the germline V gene, CDR1 is SGHVS and CDR2 is FQNEAQ. CDR3 length: 17 amino acids. The V gene lost 5 bases and the J gene lost 0 bases, with 14 bases spanning the gap. The CDR3 loop is CASSNANPSSYNSPLHF. DNA of the CDR3: TGTGCCAGCAGCAACGCCAACCCGAGCTCCTATAATTCACCCCTCCACTTT.

J is TRBJ1-5 and V is TRBV7-2; TRBD1 aligns across 9 bases. The ends lost 4 bases at V and 7 bases at J; junction bases unmatched: 5. The CDR3 has 14 residues. Germline V CDR1 and CDR2: SGHTA, FQGNSA. The CDR3 sequence is CASSSGTGWQPQHF. The CDR3 coding sequence is TGTGCCAGCAGCTCCGGGACAGGGTGGCAGCCCCAGCATTTT.

The rearrangement uses TRBV6-5 and TRBJ2-7, with 7 bases lining up with TRBD1. This CDR3 is built from 15 residues. Germline V gene lookup returns CDR1 MNHEY and CDR2 SVGAGI. V lost 6 bases and J lost 5; bases outside the gene matches: 13. The CDR3 here is CASRAGPQGIHEQYF. CDR3 nucleotide sequence: TGTGCCAGCAGAGCAGGGCCACAGGGGATCCACGAGCAGTACTTC.